The 24 T cell receptor beta chains below come from one sample, sequenced in a study of cytomegalovirus exposure and HLA in healthy donors. 13 Jbeta primers and 60 Vbeta primers were used for the PCR. Libraries were prepared by immunoSEQ multiplex PCR; TCRdb keeps only in-frame clonotypes and omits some of them. The sample holds roughly 150,000 clones, about 88% seen once. The specimen was PBMCs. The receptors derive from a man aged 25-40 years in good health and CMV-seropositive.

This chain connects TRBV6-1 to TRBJ2-2; 8 nucleotides match TRBD1. Losses at the gene ends were 6 bases for V and 5 bases for J; bases not matched to a gene: 8. Germline V gives CDR1 MNHNS, CDR2 SASEGT. The CDR3 has 15 residues. Here the CDR3 DNA reads TGTGCCAGCAGGTCAGGGGGCGCGGGAACCGGGGAGCTGTTTTTT. Protein product: CASRSGGAGTGELFF.

The chain uses TRBV7-2 and TRBJ1-1, with D possibly being TRBD1 (5 bases). The V gene lost 7 bases and the J gene lost 0 bases, with 12 bases spanning the gap. The germline V gene has CDR1 SGHTA and CDR2 FQGNSA. The CDR3 covers 14 residues. The CDR3 spells CASTPGGMNTEAFF. For the CDR3, the DNA is TGTGCCAGCACCCCGGGGGGGATGAACACTGAAGCTTTCTTT.

This chain uses TRBV5-1 with TRBJ2-1, with 12 bases identical to TRBD2. The length of the CDR3 is 16 residues. Trimming removed 4 bases from V and 6 bases from J; junction bases left unmatched: 8. The germline CDR1 and CDR2 sequences are SGHRS and YFSETQ. The CDR3 loop is CASSVAPSGRANEQFF. The CDR3 DNA reads as TGCGCCAGCAGCGTAGCGCCTAGCGGGAGGGCCAATGAGCAGTTCTTC.

The V call is TRBV4-1, the J call TRBJ2-3, with 7 positions matching TRBD2. The V gene's germline CDR1 is MGHRA and CDR2 YSYEKL. The trim removed 0 bases at V and 3 bases at J, leaving 12 bases unmatched. This CDR3 comprises 18 residues. CDR3 region: CASSQDRARGMGTDTQYF. The CDR3, as DNA: TGCGCCAGCAGCCAAGATAGAGCGCGGGGGATGGGAACAGATACGCAGTATTTT.

The rearrangement joins TRBV14 to TRBJ2-7; weak D call: TRBD1 (5 bases). This CDR3 region has 15 residues. Germline loops: CDR1 SGHDN, CDR2 FVKESK. Trimming left V 1 base short and J 6 bases short, with 16 bases between. The CDR3 here is CASSQARLWGSEQYF. The CDR3 nucleotides are TGTGCCAGCAGCCAAGCCCGGTTGTGGGGCAGCGAGCAGTACTTC.

The chain has TRBV5-1 and TRBJ1-6; 7 nucleotides align to TRBD1. With 4 bases clipped from V and 9 bases from J, the junction kept 7 bases outside the gene matches. The CDR3 sequence is 14 residues long. Germline V gene lookup returns CDR1 SGHRS and CDR2 YFSETQ. The CDR3, as DNA: TGCGCCAGCAGCATTGGGACAGTCTCTTCACCCCTCCACTTT. Amino acid sequence: CASSIGTVSSPLHF.

This clone appeared a few times. The chain couples TRBV6-4 to TRBJ2-1, with 10 bases that match TRBD2. Trimming cost V 3 bases and J 3 bases; bases outside gene matches: 2. CDR3 length: 15 residues. In germline, CDR1 is MRHNA, CDR2 SNTAGT. The CDR3 spells CASSEASGSYNEQFF. CDR3 DNA sequence: TGTGCCAGCAGTGAGGCTAGCGGGAGCTACAATGAGCAGTTCTTC.

The chain combines TRBV6-1 with TRBJ1-2; 7 bases align to TRBD1. Germline CDR1 and CDR2: MNHNS and SASEGT. Unmatched junction bases numbered 5, after V lost 6 bases and J lost 7 bases. This CDR3 region has 12 residues. CDR3 coding DNA: TGTGCCAGCAGAACAGGGGCGGGTGGCTACACCTTC. Its translation is CASRTGAGGYTF.

V usage is TRBV7-6 and J usage is TRBJ1-1, with D perhaps TRBD1 (6 bases). Trimming shortened V by 4 bases and J by 0 bases, and 18 bases separated the two germline ends. The CDR3 covers 17 residues. Germline CDR1 SGHVS, CDR2 FNYEAQ. CDR3 nucleotide sequence: TGTGCCAGCAGCTCGCCCCTTGGGACAACTGTGAACACTGAAGCTTTCTTT. Translated, it gives CASSSPLGTTVNTEAFF.

CDR3 bases: TGCAGCGTTGAACGGGGGGCTAGCACAGATACGCAGTATTTT. Translating it yields CSVERGASTDTQYF. The chain has TRBV29-1 and TRBJ2-3; possible D gene TRBD2, 7 bases. Trimming cost V 2 bases and J 0 bases, with 9 bases left between them. The CDR3 length is 14 residues. The germline V gene encodes CDR1 SQVTM and CDR2 ANQGSEA.

The V and J genes are TRBV7-3 and TRBJ1-2, with 9 bases lining up with TRBD1. Germline V gives CDR1 SGHTA, CDR2 FQGTGA. Germline trimming cut 5 bases from V and 2 bases from J; bases unmatched to any gene: 6. This CDR3 is built from 15 residues. In DNA form, the CDR3 reads TGTGCCAGCAGCCACGCGGGGACAGGGAACTATGGCTACACCTTC. Translation gives CASSHAGTGNYGYTF.

The chain uses TRBV6-5 and TRBJ2-1; D uncertain. The CDR3 runs 13 residues. V was shortened by 0 bases and J by 10 bases, with 10 bases between the two germline ends. The germline V gene has CDR1 MNHEY and CDR2 SVGAGI. CDR3 amino acids: CASSYSIRREQFF. CDR3 DNA sequence: TGTGCCAGCAGTTACTCCATTCGGCGGGAGCAGTTCTTC.

A remark on this clone: The sample carries other DNA sequences with the same CDR3. The V gene is TRBV10-3, the J gene TRBJ1-2; TRBD1 aligns across 7 bases. V trimming: 8 bases; J trimming: 8 bases; junction bases outside the gene matches: 14. Germline V gene lookup returns CDR1 ENHRY and CDR2 SYGVKD. The CDR3 consists of 14 residues. CDR3 nucleotides: TGTGCCATCGGGGTATTGGACAGGCCCGGGGGCTACACCTTC. Translated, it gives CAIGVLDRPGGYTF.

J is TRBJ1-2 and V is TRBV19; D ambiguous. From germline, CDR1 is LNHDA and CDR2 SQIVND (reference sequence). Trimming pared 5 bases from V and 6 bases from J, leaving 25 bases between. The CDR3 spans 17 residues. The CDR3 region is CASSARVLLPPKDGYTF. DNA for the CDR3: TGTGCCAGTAGTGCTCGGGTCCTACTTCCCCCGAAGGATGGCTACACCTTC.

The chain carries TRBV11-2 and TRBJ2-7; 13 bases fit TRBD2. The germline CDR1 and CDR2 sequences are SGHAT and FQNNGV. This CDR3 is 18 amino acids long. V lost 3 bases, J lost 2 bases, and 10 bases stayed unmatched. The CDR3: CASSLSGLAGVSTYEQYF. The CDR3 region has the DNA TGTGCCAGCAGCTTGTCCGGACTAGCGGGAGTATCCACCTACGAGCAGTACTTC. Combining the CDR3 with reference TRBV11-2 and TRBJ2-7 gives the whole variable domain EAGVAQSPRYKIIEKRQSVAFWCNPISGHATLYWYQQILGQGPKLLIQFQNNGVVDDSQLPKDRFSAERLKGVDSTLKIQPAKLEDSAVYLCASSLSGLAGVSTYEQYFGPGTRLTVT.

This clone turned up a few times. The chain joins TRBV4-3 to TRBJ2-3, with TRBD2 identical over 9 bases. Germline trimming cut 0 bases from V and 0 bases from J; bases unmatched to any gene: 16. Germline V lookup: CDR1 LGHNA, CDR2 YSLEER. This CDR3 spans 21 amino acids. The CDR3 protein is CASSQDVWRIAGEKSTDTQYF. DNA of the CDR3: TGCGCCAGCAGCCAAGATGTGTGGAGAATAGCGGGAGAGAAGAGCACAGATACGCAGTATTTT.

The chain joins TRBV2 to TRBJ2-1, with 7 bases lining up with TRBD1. Trimming removed 8 bases from V and 7 bases from J; junction bases left unmatched: 14. CDR1 is SNHLY and CDR2 is FYNNEI in the germline V gene. This CDR3 has 15 amino acids. The CDR3 spells CASRTGAPMVNEQFF. The CDR3 DNA reads as TGTGCCAGCCGCACAGGGGCCCCAATGGTGAATGAGCAGTTCTTC.

The gene calls are TRBV18 and TRBJ1-1; 7 bases agree with TRBD1. Germline values: CDR1 KGHSH, CDR2 LQKENI. Trimming removed 4 bases from V and 3 bases from J; junction bases left unmatched: 5. This CDR3 has 14 amino acids. CDR3 region: CASSLGTGDTEAFF. The CDR3 bases are TGTGCCAGCTCACTAGGCACAGGGGACACTGAAGCTTTCTTT.

In its sample, this clone was seen once. As DNA, the CDR3 is TGTGCCATCAGTGACCCGGGACAGTCTAACACTGAAGCTTTCTTT. Translating it yields CAISDPGQSNTEAFF. This rearrangement joins TRBV10-3 to TRBJ1-1; 7 nucleotides match TRBD1. The CDR3 extends over 15 amino acids. Germline trimming cut 3 bases from V and 2 bases from J; bases unmatched to any gene: 6. Germline loops: CDR1 ENHRY, CDR2 SYGVKD.

The chain employs TRBV25-1 and TRBJ2-3; tentative D call: TRBD2 (5 bases). The CDR3 consists of 15 residues. V dropped 3 bases and J dropped 1 base, with 11 bases sitting between them. Germline lookup yields CDR1 MGHDK and CDR2 SYGVNS. This CDR3 is CASSDYGKGTDTQYF. The CDR3 nucleotides are TGTGCCAGCAGTGACTACGGGAAGGGCACAGATACGCAGTATTTT.

This clone is a singleton in its sample. This chain uses TRBV7-3 with TRBJ2-5; a possible D gene is TRBD2 (7 bases). CDR1 is SGHTA, CDR2 FQGTGA, per germline. Trimming pared 2 bases from V and 9 bases from J, leaving 22 bases between. The CDR3 is 16 residues long. CDR3 amino acids: CASSLEGGPVSMAQYF. The CDR3, as DNA: TGTGCCAGCAGCTTAGAGGGGGGGCCGGTCTCGATGGCCCAGTACTTC.

The J gene is TRBJ2-7, the V gene TRBV6-1; the match to TRBD2 covers 7 bases. The CDR3 is 14 amino acids. V gave up 4 bases and J gave up 1 base; unmatched junction bases: 4. Germline V gene sequence: CDR1 MNHNS, CDR2 SASEGT. The CDR3 nucleotides read TGTGCCAGCAGTGGACGGGGGGTATCCTACGAGCAGTACGTC. This translates into CASSGRGVSYEQYV.

The chain carries TRBV6-5 and TRBJ2-7, with D possibly matching TRBD1 (7 bases). The germline gives CDR1 MNHEY, CDR2 SVGAGI. CDR3 length: 15 amino acids. Between the trimmed V and J ends, which lost 6 bases and 0 bases, there was a span of 15 bases. The chain's CDR3 is CASRDRAGSSYEQYV. The CDR3 nucleotides read TGTGCCAGCAGAGACAGGGCGGGGAGCTCCTACGAGCAGTACGTC.

This rearrangement joins TRBV5-1 to TRBJ2-1; D unresolved. Germline V CDR1 and CDR2: SGHRS, YFSETQ. The CDR3 contains 14 residues. Between the trimmed V and J ends, which lost 2 bases and 0 bases, there was a span of 6 bases. The DNA of the CDR3 is TGCGCCAGCAGCTTACTGCTCTCCTACAATGAGCAGTTCTTC. Translating it yields CASSLLLSYNEQFF.